A single sample is the source of the 21 T cell receptor beta chains below, sequenced in a study of T cells in Graves' hyperthyroidism and ophthalmopathy. RNA transcripts were the template for amplifying TCR beta CDR3 regions. HTBI primers were used for first-round RT-PCR of the TCR CDR3. One entry per CDR3 protein results from TCRdb running MiXCR on the multiplex PCR reads. The table lists approximately 640,000 distinct CDR3 sequences, 45% of them singletons. The sequenced sample was peripheral blood or thyroid tissue (not recorded which). The receptors derive from an adult man with Graves' disease, either hyperthyroidism or ophthalmopathy (not recorded which).

The chain uses TRBV29-1 and TRBJ1-1; 7 bases match TRBD1. Germline V gene sequence: CDR1 SQVTM, CDR2 ANQGSEA. This CDR3 is built from 14 residues. The V and J ends lost 0 bases and 4 bases, in that order; junction bases with no gene match: 5. The CDR3: CSVEEGTVSTEAFF. The CDR3 DNA follows: TGCAGCGTTGAAGAAGGGACAGTGAGCACTGAAGCTTTCTTT.

As to this clonotype: Since a much larger clone is just one base distant, this may be a read error. J is TRBJ1-3 and V is TRBV12-3 or TRBV12-4; the D gene is possibly TRBD1 (5 bases). This CDR3 has 13 residues. CDR3 amino acids: CASSRTTGNTVYF. CDR3 DNA sequence: TGTGCCAGCAGCAGGACAACTGGAAACACCGTATATTTT.

This clonotype was observed many times. The V and J genes are TRBV19 and TRBJ2-2; the D gene is possibly TRBD1 (5 bases). In germline, CDR1 is LNHDA, CDR2 SQIVND (reference sequence). V was cut by 7 bases and J by 1 base, with 16 bases left in between. The length of the CDR3 is 16 residues. Written as DNA, the CDR3 is TGTGCCAGTAAACAGGACGGTGCGCGGAACACCGGGGAGCTGTTTTTT. It codes for CASKQDGARNTGELFF.

The V gene is TRBV11-2, the J gene TRBJ1-1; no firm D call. Per germline, CDR1 SGHAT and CDR2 FQNNGV. This CDR3 is built from 16 residues. V was clipped by 0 bases and J by 5 bases, with 16 bases between them. The CDR3 reads CASSLDFSVGRTEAFF. CDR3 in DNA: TGTGCCAGCAGCTTAGATTTCAGCGTTGGGCGAACTGAAGCTTTCTTT.

This chain joins TRBV10-3 and TRBJ1-5; no definite D call. CDR1 is ENHRY, CDR2 SYGVKD, per germline. There are 11 residues in the CDR3. V was shortened by 8 bases and J by 1 base, with 3 bases between the two germline ends. CDR3 region: CAIQSNQPQHF. DNA for the CDR3: TGTGCCATCCAAAGCAATCAGCCCCAGCATTTT.

In this sample, this clonotype turned up a few times. The chain joins TRBV6-6 to TRBJ1-2; TRBD1 aligns across 8 bases. V was pared by 6 bases and J by 3 bases, with 9 bases of the junction left unmatched. The CDR3 spans 15 residues. Germline V lookup: CDR1 MNHNY, CDR2 SVGAGI (reference sequence). CDR3 DNA: TGTGCCAGCAGCAACGGACAGGGTTTGGACTATGGCTACACCTTC. It specifies CASSNGQGLDYGYTF.

There are a few counts of this clonotype. The rearrangement links TRBV20-1 to TRBJ1-5; TRBD1 aligns across 7 bases. From germline, CDR1 is DFQATT and CDR2 SNEGSKA (reference sequence). J gave up 3 bases and V 5 bases, and 7 bases lay outside the gene matches. This CDR3 has 14 amino acids. The CDR3: CSALTGRVNQPQHF. The DNA of the CDR3 is TGCAGTGCTTTGACAGGGAGGGTCAATCAGCCCCAGCATTTT.

V gene TRBV19 combines with J gene TRBJ2-2; D not certain. The CDR3 length is 14 residues. Germline lookup yields CDR1 LNHDA and CDR2 SQIVND (reference sequence). Trimming pared 8 bases from V and 0 bases from J, leaving 10 bases between. The CDR3 here is CASGRNSNTGELFF. As DNA, the CDR3 is TGTGCCAGTGGAAGAAATTCGAACACCGGGGAGCTGTTTTTT.

The CDR3 bases are TGTGCCAGCAGGGGAGCACAGGGTTCCTATAATTCACCCCTCCACTTT. The encoded protein is CASRGAQGSYNSPLHF. This chain links TRBV2 with TRBJ1-6; TRBD1 is a possible D gene (6 bases). The germline gives CDR1 SNHLY, CDR2 FYNNEI. Deletions cut 6 bases from V and 1 base from J, with 13 bases between. This CDR3 is 16 amino acids long.

This clonotype has just a few counts. The chain employs TRBV20-1 and TRBJ2-5; 12 bases map to TRBD2. The V gene end was trimmed by 3 bases and the J gene end by 1 base; junction bases not matched to a gene: 6. The germline V gene has CDR1 DFQATT and CDR2 SNEGSKA (reference sequence). The CDR3 is 16 residues long. The CDR3 nucleotides read TGCAGTGCTAGTGCACTAGCGGGGGGACCCCAAGAGACCCAGTACTTC. This encodes CSASALAGGPQETQYF.

As for this clonotype: Given a much more abundant clone one base away, this may be a read error. Since no conserved phenylalanine or tryptophan closes the CDR3, a read error is the likely cause. V gene TRBV12-3 or TRBV12-4 combines with J gene TRBJ2-5; perhaps TRBD1 as D (6 bases). This CDR3 contains 15 residues. V shed 6 bases and J shed 5 bases, with 19 bases lying between them. DNA of the CDR3: TGTGCCAGCAGCGCCGCACAGGGTGATGGGGAGACCCAGTACGTC. As protein: CASSAAQGDGETQYV.

This sequence joins TRBV6-6 and TRBJ2-5; 11 bases line up with TRBD2. Germline assignment: CDR1 MNHNY and CDR2 SVGAGI (reference sequence). V dropped 2 bases and J dropped 5; count of bases not matched to a gene: 7. The CDR3 spans 16 residues. The CDR3 coding sequence is TGTGCCAGCAGTTACGTCGTAGCGGGAGGGCTTGAGACCCAGTACTTC. Encoded protein: CASSYVVAGGLETQYF.

The table lists this clonotype with a count of one. A junction boundary mismatches the germline segment, possibly from a read error. The chain combines TRBV6-6 with TRBJ2-6, with 8 bases aligning to TRBD1. Germline loops: CDR1 MNHNY, CDR2 SVGAGI (reference sequence). The CDR3 is made up of 12 amino acids. The CDR3, as DNA: TGTGCCAGCAGGACGACAGGGGTGAACATTAATTTC. It codes for CASRTTGVNINF.

The chain joins TRBV19 to TRBJ1-1; 7 bases align to TRBD1. Germline loops: CDR1 LNHDA, CDR2 SQIVND (reference sequence). V gave up 10 bases and J gave up 1 base; unmatched junction bases: 6. The CDR3 totals 13 residues. The chain's CDR3 is CATTDRENTEAFF. DNA for the CDR3: TGTGCCACCACCGACAGGGAGAACACTGAAGCTTTCTTT.

A note on this clonotype: This sequence may be a read error, since a much larger clone differs from it by one base. The chain recombines TRBV20-1 with TRBJ1-4; D is perhaps TRBD1 (5 bases). Trimming left V 5 bases short and J 6 bases short, with 10 bases between. CDR3 length: 12 residues. CDR1 is DFQATT and CDR2 is SNEGSKA in the germline V gene (reference sequence). The CDR3 loop is CSAGGTYEKLFF. The CDR3 DNA reads TGCAGTGCTGGGGGGACTTATGAAAAACTGTTTTTT.

CDR3 in amino acids: CASSVPRGRGQPQHF. CDR3 bases: TGTGCCAGTAGTGTCCCCAGGGGGCGAGGGCAGCCCCAGCATTTT. The chain employs TRBV19 and TRBJ1-5; TRBD1 aligns across 8 bases. V dropped 5 bases and J dropped 7; count of bases not matched to a gene: 10. Germline CDR1 is LNHDA and CDR2 is SQIVND (reference sequence). This CDR3 region has 15 residues.

In regard to this clonotype: This may be a read error, as it is one base from a much larger clone. V is TRBV10-3 and J is TRBJ1-5; 7 nucleotides align to TRBD1. The CDR3 consists of 15 residues. Germline V CDR1 and CDR2: ENHRY, SYGVKD. The CDR3 is CPISERGLGNQPQHF. DNA for the CDR3: TGTCCCATCAGTGAGAGGGGGCTGGGCAATCAGCCCCAGCATTTT.

The chain joins TRBV7-2 to TRBJ2-7; 8 bases are shared with TRBD1. With 3 bases clipped from V and 3 bases from J, the junction kept 10 bases outside the gene matches. This CDR3 has 16 amino acids. Germline V gene data show CDR1 as SGHTA and CDR2 as FQGNSA. CDR3 sequence reads: CASSFIPNRGDYEQYF. CDR3 nucleotides: TGTGCCAGCAGCTTCATACCGAACAGGGGGGACTACGAGCAGTACTTC.

Remarks on this clonotype: Relative to the germline gene, one junction end is altered; a read error may explain this. The chain combines TRBV11-1 with TRBJ2-2; D is possibly TRBD1 or TRBD2 (6 bases each). The CDR3 sequence is 16 residues long. Per germline, CDR1 SGHAT and CDR2 FQDESV (reference sequence). The CDR3 DNA reads TGTGCCAGCAGCTTATACGGGGGCGTCAACACCGGGGAGCTGTCTTTT. This sequence encodes CASSLYGGVNTGELSF.

V and J are TRBV10-2 and TRBJ1-1; the match to TRBD1 covers 8 bases. The length of the CDR3 is 13 residues. After removal of 8 bases from V and 5 bases from J, the junction contained 7 bases not matched to a gene. Looked up from germline, CDR1 is WSHSY and CDR2 is SAAADI. The CDR3 DNA follows: TGCGCCAGCCAACAGGGGGGGGGAACTGAAGCTTTCTTT. It specifies CASQQGGGTEAFF.

J is TRBJ1-1 and V is TRBV19; the match to TRBD1 covers 12 bases. Germline V gene lookup returns CDR1 LNHDA and CDR2 SQIVND (reference sequence). This CDR3 is 14 amino acids long. J was trimmed by 4 bases and V by 9 bases; bases with no gene match: 6. CDR3 protein: CASGTGGFPTEAFF. The CDR3 coding sequence is TGTGCCAGCGGGACAGGGGGCTTTCCCACTGAAGCTTTCTTT.